The clone carrying this T cell receptor (beta chain) appeared once. Sequenced by immunoSEQ multiplex PCR; TCRdb stores in-frame clones only, minus some. Seen here are over 350,000 clones, roughly 89% observed once, and the top ten hold roughly a tenth. This entry comes from a study of blood T cell repertoires in COVID-19. Study-level background: Sources were T cells, B-cell-depleted T cells, or PBMCs; the material itself was cDNA or gDNA.

Individuals drawn from about two dozen US areas were roughly 18 to 95 years old. The study assigned cohorts using participant-reported clinical history. All recovered Cohort 3 donors got two negative PCRs, got clearance, or saw symptom resolution. This CDR3 is built from 16 residues. Trimming took off 4 bases at V and 7 bases at J, with 17 bases between the two ends. The germline gives CDR1 SGHDN, CDR2 FVKESK. Material: PBMCs or T cells enriched from blood (not recorded which). The rearrangement uses TRBV14 and TRBJ1-6; D gene uncertain. The TCR comes from a woman aged 45-65 years who had recovered from COVID-19. The CDR3: CASSPGSGEPNSPLHF. The CDR3 region has the DNA TGTGCCAGCAGCCCCGGGTCCGGGGAACCGAATTCACCCCTCCACTTT.